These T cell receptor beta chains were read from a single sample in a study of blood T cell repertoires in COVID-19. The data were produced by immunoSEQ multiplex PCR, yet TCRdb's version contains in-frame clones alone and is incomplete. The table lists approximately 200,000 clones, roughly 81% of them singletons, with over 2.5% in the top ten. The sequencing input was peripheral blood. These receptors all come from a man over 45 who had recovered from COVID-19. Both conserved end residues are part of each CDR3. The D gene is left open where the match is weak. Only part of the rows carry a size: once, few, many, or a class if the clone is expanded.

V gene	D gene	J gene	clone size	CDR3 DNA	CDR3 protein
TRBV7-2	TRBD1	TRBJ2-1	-	TGTGCCAGCAGCTCGCAGGGACAGTTAAACAATGAGCAGTTCTTC	CASSSQGQLNNEQFF
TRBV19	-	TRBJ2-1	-	TGTGCCAGTAGTATAAGTAGCCGGAGTGAGCAGTTCTTC	CASSISSRSEQFF
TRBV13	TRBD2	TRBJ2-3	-	TGTGCCAGCAGCTCGCCACGGGGGGGCTCAACAGATACGCAGTATTTT	CASSSPRGGSTDTQYF
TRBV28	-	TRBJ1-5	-	TGTGCCAGCAGTTCGTACCCTCACAACAATCAGCCCCAGCATTTT	CASSSYPHNNQPQHF
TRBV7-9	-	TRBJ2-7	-	TGTGCCAGCAGCTCGGAGGAAGCCTACGAGCAGTACTTC	CASSSEEAYEQYF
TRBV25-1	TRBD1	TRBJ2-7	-	TGTGCCAGCAGTGAAACAGGGGTCCACGAGCAGTACTTC	CASSETGVHEQYF
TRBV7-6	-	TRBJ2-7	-	TGTGCCAGCAGCTCCGACACTTCCTCCTCCTACGAGCAGTACTTC	CASSSDTSSSYEQYF
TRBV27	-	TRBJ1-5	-	TGTGCCAGCAGTTTAAATACAGTCAGGAATCAGCCCCAGCATTTT	CASSLNTVRNQPQHF
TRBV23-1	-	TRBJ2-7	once	TGCGCCAGCAGTCAAGAGGTTTTTGGGGGCCGGTTCAGCTCCTACGAGCAGTACTTC	CASSQEVFGGRFSSYEQYF
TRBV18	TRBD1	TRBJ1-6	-	TGTGCCAGCTCACCAGGGACAGTGGATTCACCCCTCCACTTT	CASSPGTVDSPLHF
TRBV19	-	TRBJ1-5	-	TGTGCCAGTAGACGCGGGGATCTCGGCAATCAGCCCCAGCATTTT	CASRRGDLGNQPQHF
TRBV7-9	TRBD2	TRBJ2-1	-	TGTGCCAGCAGCTTAGGGGCTAGCGGGAGCTACAATGAGCAGTTCTTC	CASSLGASGSYNEQFF
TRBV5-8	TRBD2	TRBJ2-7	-	TGTGCCAGCAGCTTATGGGGACTAGCGGCCTCCTACGAGCAGTACTTC	CASSLWGLAASYEQYF
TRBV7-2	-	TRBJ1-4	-	TGTGCCAGCAGCTACGGACAGAGTCCACCTGAAAAACTGTTTTTT	CASSYGQSPPEKLFF
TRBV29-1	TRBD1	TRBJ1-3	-	TGCAGCGTTGAGGACAGGACACGACACACCATATATTTT	CSVEDRTRHTIYF
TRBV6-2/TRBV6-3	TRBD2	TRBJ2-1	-	TGTGCCAGCAGTTACCCAAGACTAGCGGGAGTCGTTAATGAGCAGTTCTTC	CASSYPRLAGVVNEQFF
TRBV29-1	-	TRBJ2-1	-	TGCAGCGTTGTCCTGCAGGGAACTATAGGCGATGAGCAGTTCTTC	CSVVLQGTIGDEQFF
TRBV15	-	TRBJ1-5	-	TGTGCCACCAGCAGAGATCTTTATGCGTCTAGCAATCAGCCCCAGCATTTT	CATSRDLYASSNQPQHF
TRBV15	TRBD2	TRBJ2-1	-	TGTGCCACCAGCAGACCCCTTTCCCCGACTAGCGGGAGGACCCATGAGCAGTTCTTC	CATSRPLSPTSGRTHEQFF
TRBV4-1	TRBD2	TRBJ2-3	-	TGCGCCAGCAGAACAGAGATGGGTTTGGCGGGAGGGCGGACAGATACGCAGTATTTT	CASRTEMGLAGGRTDTQYF
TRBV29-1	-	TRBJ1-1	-	TGCAGCGTGCCTCTTCCGACAATGAACACTGAAGCTTTCTTT	CSVPLPTMNTEAFF
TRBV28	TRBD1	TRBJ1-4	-	TGTGCCAGCATGACAGGGTCGCGTGAAAAACTGTTTTTT	CASMTGSREKLFF
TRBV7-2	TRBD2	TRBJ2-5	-	TGTGCCAGCAGCTTAGATAGCGGGAGGGGGGAGACCCAGTACTTC	CASSLDSGRGETQYF
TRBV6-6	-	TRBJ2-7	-	TGTGCCAGCAGTCACACTCAGGGAGGCGAGCAGTACTTC	CASSHTQGGEQYF
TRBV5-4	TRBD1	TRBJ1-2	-	TGTGCCAGCAGCGACGGGGGTTTTGGGACAGCCTTATTATATGGCTACACCTTC	CASSDGGFGTALLYGYTF
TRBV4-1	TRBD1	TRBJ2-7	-	TGCGCCAGCAGCCAAAGCGGACAGGGGGCGGGGGAGCAGTACTTC	CASSQSGQGAGEQYF
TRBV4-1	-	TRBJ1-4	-	TGCGCCAGCAGCCAAGGTCCTCCCAGGGGTGCAACTAATGAAAAACTGTTTTTT	CASSQGPPRGATNEKLFF
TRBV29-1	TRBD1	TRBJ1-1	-	TGCAGCGTCTGGGGACAGATGAACACTGAAGCTTTCTTT	CSVWGQMNTEAFF
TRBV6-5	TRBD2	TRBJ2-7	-	TGTGCCAGCAGTTACAGCGGGGGTAGCGGAGCCTACGAGCAGTACTTC	CASSYSGGSGAYEQYF
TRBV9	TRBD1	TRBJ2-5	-	TGTGCCAGCAGCGCGAGACAGGGGGCAGGGGAGACCCAGTACTTC	CASSARQGAGETQYF
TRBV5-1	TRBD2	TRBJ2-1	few	TGCGCCAGCAGCTTGGAGGCGGGAGGCGGCTATGAGCAGTTCTTC	CASSLEAGGGYEQFF
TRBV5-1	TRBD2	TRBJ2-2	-	TGCGCCAGCAGCTTGCCCCGGACTAGCGACGGCGGGGAGCTGTTTTTT	CASSLPRTSDGGELFF
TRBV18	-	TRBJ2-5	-	TGTGCCAGCTCACCGCAGCGGGTTAACCAAGAGACCCAGTACTTC	CASSPQRVNQETQYF
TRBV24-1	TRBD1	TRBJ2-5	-	TGTGCCACCAGTGATCGGATGAAGACAGGGGAACGAGAGACCCAGTACTTC	CATSDRMKTGERETQYF
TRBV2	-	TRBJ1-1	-	TGTGCCAGCAGTGAGGTCAGGGTCAACACTGAAGCTTTCTTT	CASSEVRVNTEAFF
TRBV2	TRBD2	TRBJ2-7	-	TGTGCCAGCAGCGGGACTAGTCTTTCCGTCGAGCAGTACTTC	CASSGTSLSVEQYF
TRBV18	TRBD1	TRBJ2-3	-	TGTGCCAGCTCACCAAAAAACAGGGGTGGAAGCACAGATACGCAGTATTTT	CASSPKNRGGSTDTQYF
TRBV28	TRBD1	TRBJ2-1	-	TGTGCCAGCAGTACCCCCGGGACAGGGGGCTACAATGAGCAGTTCTTC	CASSTPGTGGYNEQFF
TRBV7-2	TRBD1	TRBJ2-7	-	TGTGCCAGCAGATCAGGGGGAACCTACGAGCAGTACTTC	CASRSGGTYEQYF
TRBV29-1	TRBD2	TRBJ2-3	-	TGCAGCGTCCGGACTAGCGAGAGGACAGATACGCAGTATTTT	CSVRTSERTDTQYF
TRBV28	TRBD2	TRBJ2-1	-	TGTGCCAGCAGGTCAAGCGGGAGCCTCGTGAATGAGCAGTTCTTC	CASRSSGSLVNEQFF
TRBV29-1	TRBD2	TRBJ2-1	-	TGCAGCGTTCGACGGGGGGGACTAGCGAATGAGCAGTTCTTC	CSVRRGGLANEQFF
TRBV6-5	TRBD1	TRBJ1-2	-	TGTGCCAGCAGTTACTCTCCAGGGGGTGGCTATGGCTACACCTTC	CASSYSPGGGYGYTF
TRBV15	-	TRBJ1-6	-	TGTGCCACCAGCAGAGTTGGGGGGGCAGGTTCACCCCTCCACTTT	CATSRVGGAGSPLHF
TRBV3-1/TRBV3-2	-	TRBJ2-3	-	TGTGCCACCCAACGGTCCGGGTCACGGAATACGCAGTATTTT	CATQRSGSRNTQYF
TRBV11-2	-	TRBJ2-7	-	TGTGCCAGCAGCTTAGATGTGGGAGTCGGGGAGCAGTACTTC	CASSLDVGVGEQYF
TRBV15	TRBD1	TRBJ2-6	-	TGTGCCACCAGCAGAACAGGGGGCGCTGGGGCCAACGTCCTGACTTTC	CATSRTGGAGANVLTF
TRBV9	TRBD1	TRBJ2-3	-	TGTGCCAGCAGCTTTCATCGGGACAGGGAGGATACGCAGTATTTT	CASSFHRDREDTQYF
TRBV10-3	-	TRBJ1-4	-	TGTGCCATCAGGGACAGTGATGAAAAACTGTTTTTT	CAIRDSDEKLFF